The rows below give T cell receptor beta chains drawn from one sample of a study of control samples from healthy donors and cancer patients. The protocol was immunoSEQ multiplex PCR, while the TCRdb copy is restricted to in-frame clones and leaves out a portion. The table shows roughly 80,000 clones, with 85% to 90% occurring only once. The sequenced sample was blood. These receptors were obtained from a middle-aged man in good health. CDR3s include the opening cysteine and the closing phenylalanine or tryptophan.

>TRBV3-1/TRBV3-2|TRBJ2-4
CASSSRTIPLSKNIQYF
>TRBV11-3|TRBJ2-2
CASSPVTGGIGELFF
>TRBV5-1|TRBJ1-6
CASSRTGGNSPLHF
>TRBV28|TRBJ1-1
CASSPGGAVGTEAFF
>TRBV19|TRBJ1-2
CASSTTGTGGRSNYGYTF
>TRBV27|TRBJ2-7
CASRKLAHSPYEQYF
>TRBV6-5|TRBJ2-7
CASSSLYEQYF
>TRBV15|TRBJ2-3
CATSRDRVAGSYTDTQYF
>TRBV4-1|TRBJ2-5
CASTTVGEETQYF
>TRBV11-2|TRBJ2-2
CASSLVPWTGSSGTGELFF
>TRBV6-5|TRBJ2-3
CASRGGLAGTDTQYF
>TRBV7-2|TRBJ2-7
CASSPGHISSYEQYF
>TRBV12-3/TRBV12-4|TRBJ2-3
CASSLAGGYTQYF
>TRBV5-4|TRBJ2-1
CASSPRKGLYNEQFF
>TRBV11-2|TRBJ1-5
CASSPGQGPNQPQHF
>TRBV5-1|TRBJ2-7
CASSKGAAYEQYF
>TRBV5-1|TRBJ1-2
CASSPIPTGTGNYGYTF
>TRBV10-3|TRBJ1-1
CAISESKGGSTEAFF
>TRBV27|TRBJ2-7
CASSFSVGPTSYEQYF
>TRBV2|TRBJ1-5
CASSAGRWNQPQHF
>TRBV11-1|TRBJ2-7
CASSFTKDRGYYEQYF
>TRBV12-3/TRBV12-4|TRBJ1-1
CASSFGGAEAFF
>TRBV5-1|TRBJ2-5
CASRDGTGPETQYF
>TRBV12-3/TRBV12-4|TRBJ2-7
CASSRQETYEQYF
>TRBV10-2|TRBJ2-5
CASARDFQETQYF
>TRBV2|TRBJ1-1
CASSVDTEAFF
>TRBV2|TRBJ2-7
CASSVMTSGGGTYEQYF
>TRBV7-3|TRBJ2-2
CASSLSRDTGELFF